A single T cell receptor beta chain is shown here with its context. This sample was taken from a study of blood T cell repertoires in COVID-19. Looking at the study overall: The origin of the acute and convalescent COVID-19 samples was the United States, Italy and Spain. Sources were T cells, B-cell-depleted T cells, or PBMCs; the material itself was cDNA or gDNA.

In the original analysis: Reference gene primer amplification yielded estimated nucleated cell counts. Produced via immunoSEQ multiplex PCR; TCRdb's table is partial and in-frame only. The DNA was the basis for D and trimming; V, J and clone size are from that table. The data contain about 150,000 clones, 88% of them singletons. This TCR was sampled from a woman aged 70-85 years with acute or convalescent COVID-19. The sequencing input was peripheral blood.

CDR3 nucleotides: TGCGCCAGCAGCTTGATAATGCCCCTTAGCGGGGGGCCTACCCGCGCCTCGAACACCGGGGAGCTGTTTTTT. Its protein product is CASSLIMPLSGGPTRASNTGELFF. The chain uses TRBV5-1 and TRBJ2-2; 10 bases map to TRBD2. J gave up 0 bases and V 1 base, and 24 bases lay outside the gene matches. Germline V gives CDR1 SGHRS, CDR2 YFSETQ. The CDR3 sequence is 24 residues long.